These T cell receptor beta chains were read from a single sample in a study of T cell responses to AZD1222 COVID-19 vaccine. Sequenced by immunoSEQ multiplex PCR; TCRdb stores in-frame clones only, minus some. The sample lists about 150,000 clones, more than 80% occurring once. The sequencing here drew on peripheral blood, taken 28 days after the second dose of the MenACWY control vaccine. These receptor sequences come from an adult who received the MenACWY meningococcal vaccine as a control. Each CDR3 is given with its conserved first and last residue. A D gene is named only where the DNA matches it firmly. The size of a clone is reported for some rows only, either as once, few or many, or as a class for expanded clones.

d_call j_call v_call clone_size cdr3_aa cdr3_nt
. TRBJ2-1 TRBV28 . CASRVGEQGPYNEQFF TGTGCCAGCAGAGTTGGTGAACAAGGACCCTACAATGAGCAGTTCTTC
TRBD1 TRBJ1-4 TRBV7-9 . CASRRGQGNNEKLFF TGTGCCAGCAGACGCGGACAGGGCAATAATGAAAAACTGTTTTTT
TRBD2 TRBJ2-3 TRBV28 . CASSYLAGRGPDTQYF TGTGCCAGCAGTTATCTAGCGGGAAGAGGACCTGATACGCAGTATTTT
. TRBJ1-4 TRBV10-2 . CASSELGRFNEKLFF TGCGCCAGCAGTGAGCTGGGCAGGTTTAATGAAAAACTGTTTTTT
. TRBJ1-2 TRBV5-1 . CASSLGQGGYGYTF TGCGCCAGCAGCCTGGGTCAGGGTGGGTATGGCTACACCTTC
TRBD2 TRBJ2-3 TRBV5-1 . CASSLKLLAGVLFADTQYF TGCGCCAGCAGCTTAAAGCTACTAGCGGGAGTATTATTTGCAGATACGCAGTATTTT
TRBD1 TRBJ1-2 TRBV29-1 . CSAGQGGRGYTF TGCAGCGCTGGACAGGGAGGTCGCGGCTACACCTTC
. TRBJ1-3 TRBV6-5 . CASGYQQGSGNTIYF TGTGCCTCCGGCTACCAACAGGGTTCTGGAAACACCATATATTTT
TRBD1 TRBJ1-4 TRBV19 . CASSTLPGQGDEKLFF TGTGCCAGTAGCACTCTTCCGGGACAGGGGGATGAAAAACTGTTTTTT
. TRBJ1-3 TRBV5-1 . CASSLGVGLGGNTIYF TGCGCCAGCAGCTTGGGAGTGGGCCTTGGGGGAAACACCATATATTTT
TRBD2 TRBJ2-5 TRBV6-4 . CASSDPERLAREETQYF TGTGCCAGCAGTGACCCAGAAAGACTAGCGCGAGAAGAGACCCAGTACTTC
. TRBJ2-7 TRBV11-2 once CASSFSRPYEQYF TGTGCCAGCAGCTTTTCGCGGCCCTACGAGCAGTACTTC
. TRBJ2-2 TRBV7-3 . CASSPMVGGELFF TGTGCCAGCAGCCCTATGGTAGGGGGGGAGCTGTTTTTT
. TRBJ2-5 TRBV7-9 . CASSLAASRETQYF TGTGCCAGCAGCTTAGCGGCATCGAGGGAGACCCAGTACTTC
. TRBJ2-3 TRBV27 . CASSLSLPGQGSTDTQYF TGTGCCAGCAGTTTATCCTTACCGGGACAAGGAAGCACAGATACGCAGTATTTT
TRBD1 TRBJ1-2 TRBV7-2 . CASSSQGTNYGYTF TGTGCCAGCAGCTCACAGGGGACTAACTATGGCTACACCTTC
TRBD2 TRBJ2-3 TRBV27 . CASWKRGGPDTQYF TGTGCCAGCTGGAAGCGGGGGGGGCCGGATACGCAGTATTTT
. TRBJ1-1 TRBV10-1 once CASSESREAFF TGCGCCAGCAGTGAGTCAAGAGAAGCTTTCTTT
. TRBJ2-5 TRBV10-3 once CAISGTRDSETQYF TGTGCCATCAGTGGGACCAGGGATTCCGAGACCCAGTACTTC
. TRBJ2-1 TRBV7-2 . CASSSPGSKRGQFF TGTGCCAGCAGTTCTCCGGGATCAAAGCGTGGGCAGTTCTTC
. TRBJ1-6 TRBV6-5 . CASSYGGISNSPLHF TGTGCCAGCAGTTACGGGGGTATCTCAAACTCACCCCTCCACTTT
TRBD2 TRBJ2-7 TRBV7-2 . CASSRTSGATEQYF TGTGCCAGCAGCCGGACTAGCGGGGCCACCGAGCAGTACTTC
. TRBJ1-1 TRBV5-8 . CASSYHGTEAFF TGTGCCAGCAGCTATCATGGAACTGAAGCTTTCTTT
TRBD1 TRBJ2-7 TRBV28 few CASSTGAHEQYF TGTGCCAGCAGCACAGGGGCCCACGAGCAGTACTTC
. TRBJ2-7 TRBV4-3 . CASSQDRRDVVYEQYF TGCGCCAGCAGCCAAGATCGGCGGGATGTGGTGTACGAGCAGTACTTC
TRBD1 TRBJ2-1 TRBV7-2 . CASSPTRTGRDEQFF TGTGCCAGCAGCCCAACCCGGACAGGGCGCGATGAGCAGTTCTTC
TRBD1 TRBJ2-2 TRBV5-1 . CASWIGTGTTGELFF TGCGCCAGCTGGATAGGGACAGGAACCACCGGGGAGCTGTTTTTT
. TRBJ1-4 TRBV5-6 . CASSWGTSPVELFF TGTGCCAGCAGCTGGGGGACATCTCCCGTCGAACTGTTTTTT
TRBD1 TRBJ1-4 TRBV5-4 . CASSHEGQGAYEKLFF TGTGCCAGCAGCCATGAAGGGCAGGGGGCTTATGAAAAACTGTTTTTT
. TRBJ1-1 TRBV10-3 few CAISAGERETEAFF TGTGCCATCAGTGCAGGGGAGAGGGAGACTGAAGCTTTCTTT
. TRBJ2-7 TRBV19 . CASSDTGGEQYF TGTGCCAGTAGCGACACTGGCGGCGAGCAGTACTTC
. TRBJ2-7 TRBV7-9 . CASSEGPFYEQYF TGTGCCAGCAGCGAGGGACCCTTCTACGAGCAGTACTTC
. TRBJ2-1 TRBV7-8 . CASSLVSSASYSYNEQFF TGTGCCAGCAGCTTAGTAAGTTCTGCGTCTTACTCCTACAATGAGCAGTTCTTC
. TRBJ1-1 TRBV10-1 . CASSEYTSDEAFF TGCGCCAGCAGTGAGTACACCTCTGATGAAGCTTTCTTT
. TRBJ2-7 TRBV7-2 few CASSFWTATYEQYF TGTGCCAGCAGCTTCTGGACGGCCACCTACGAGCAGTACTTC
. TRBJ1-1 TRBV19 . CASSIQVMNTEAFF TGTGCCAGTAGTATACAGGTCATGAACACTGAAGCTTTCTTT
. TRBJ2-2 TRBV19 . CASSADQGQNTGELFF TGTGCCAGTAGTGCAGACCAGGGACAGAACACCGGGGAGCTGTTTTTT
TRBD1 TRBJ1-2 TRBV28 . CASTPATGRNYGYTF TGTGCCAGCACCCCGGCGACAGGGAGGAACTATGGCTACACCTTC
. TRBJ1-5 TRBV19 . CASSFTGRNQPQHF TGTGCCAGTAGCTTCACCGGGCGCAATCAGCCCCAGCATTTT
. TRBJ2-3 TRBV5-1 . CASSYLGTETSTDTQYF TGCGCCAGCAGCTACCTCGGGACGGAGACTAGCACAGATACGCAGTATTTT
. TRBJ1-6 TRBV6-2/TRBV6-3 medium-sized CASSYSTPGQRYNSPLHF TGTGCCAGCAGTTACTCGACCCCGGGACAACGATATAATTCACCCCTCCACTTT
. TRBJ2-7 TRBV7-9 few CASSSEDSYEQYF TGTGCCAGCAGCTCGGAGGACAGCTACGAGCAGTACTTC
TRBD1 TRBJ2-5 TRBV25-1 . CASKRQGVRETQYF TGTGCCAGCAAGCGACAGGGTGTTAGGGAGACCCAGTACTTC